The clone carrying this T cell receptor beta chain was recorded at least ten times. The data derive from a study of blood T cell repertoires in COVID-19. Study in general: Acute and convalescent COVID-19 specimens originated in the United States, Italy and Spain. From T cells, B-cell-depleted T cells, or PBMCs came the material, which was cDNA or gDNA.

The ends were cut back, 6 bases at V and 5 bases at J, with 13 bases in the middle. This CDR3 is built from 13 residues. CDR1 is SNHLY and CDR2 is FYNNEI in the germline V gene. Per the original data handling: Amplification from reference gene primers served as the basis for estimated nucleated cell counts. Produced via immunoSEQ multiplex PCR; TCRdb's table is partial and in-frame only. V and J calls and clone size follow that table, whereas D and trimming were derived from the DNA. The table lists about 280,000 clones, 75% to 90% of them singletons. The chain uses TRBV2 and TRBJ1-1; D is unclear. Sequencing was performed on peripheral blood. The sequence derives from a woman in her twenties or thirties with active or convalescent COVID-19. The CDR3 protein is CASSQTSGTEAFF. The CDR3 DNA is TGTGCCAGCAGCCAGACCTCCGGGACTGAAGCTTTCTTT.